Listed below are T cell receptor beta chains from one sample, sequenced in a study of cytomegalovirus exposure and HLA in healthy donors. Produced via immunoSEQ multiplex PCR; TCRdb's table is partial and in-frame only. The sample has about 150,000 clones; approximately 80% are singletons. The sequencing sample was made of PBMCs. All receptors come from a middle-aged woman in good health and CMV-seronegative. Each CDR3 is given with its conserved first and last residue. Fields, in order: D gene, clone size, V gene, J gene, CDR3 protein, CDR3 DNA. A D gene is named only where the DNA matches it firmly. Some rows mark clone size as missing; the rest say once, few, many or name a class of expanded clone.

.	few	TRBV19	TRBJ1-3	CASSIRSGAGNTIYF	TGTGCCAGTAGTATTCGGTCGGGTGCTGGAAACACCATATATTTT
.	few	TRBV6-4	TRBJ2-1	CASSVEDRPYNEQFF	TGTGCCAGCAGTGTAGAAGACAGGCCCTACAATGAGCAGTTCTTC
.	few	TRBV2	TRBJ2-4	CASRPTSAKNIQYF	TGTGCCAGCAGGCCCACTAGCGCCAAAAACATTCAGTACTTC
TRBD1	.	TRBV4-1	TRBJ1-1	CASSQPSGDRGLKGTEAFF	TGCGCCAGCAGCCAGCCCAGTGGGGACAGGGGGCTTAAGGGGACTGAAGCTTTCTTT
TRBD1	few	TRBV11-2	TRBJ2-5	CASSLNTGGEETQYF	TGTGCCAGCAGCCTCAACACAGGGGGTGAGGAGACCCAGTACTTC
TRBD1	.	TRBV4-2	TRBJ2-7	CASTQGLGQGRLEQYF	TGTGCCAGCACCCAAGGCCTAGGACAGGGGAGGCTCGAGCAGTACTTC
.	few	TRBV9	TRBJ2-3	CASSPRQTSTDTQYF	TGTGCCAGCAGCCCCCGACAGACTAGCACAGATACGCAGTATTTT
.	.	TRBV28	TRBJ1-1	CASSFLIGTGYTEAFF	TGTGCCAGCAGTTTTTTAATAGGCACAGGGTACACTGAAGCTTTCTTT
TRBD1	.	TRBV10-1	TRBJ2-1	CASSDQGANSDNEQFF	TGCGCCAGCAGTGATCAGGGGGCTAATAGCGACAATGAGCAGTTCTTC
.	.	TRBV21-1	TRBJ1-2	CASSKARTRHFNYGYTF	TGTGCCAGCAGCAAAGCGCGGACACGCCACTTTAACTATGGCTACACCTTC
.	.	TRBV28	TRBJ2-7	CASTGEGGVYEQYF	TGTGCCAGCACCGGGGAGGGGGGGGTCTACGAGCAGTACTTC
.	.	TRBV7-2	TRBJ2-3	CASSPVGFGSGDTQYF	TGTGCCAGCAGCCCGGTTGGGTTCGGGAGCGGGGATACGCAGTATTTT
TRBD2	few	TRBV7-2	TRBJ2-3	CASSFSGGGTTF	TGTGCCAGCAGCTTTAGCGGGGGCGGGACTACATTT
TRBD1	few	TRBV30	TRBJ1-2	CAWSVTPGTGSGYTF	TGTGCCTGGAGTGTTACCCCCGGGACAGGGAGTGGCTACACCTTC
.	.	TRBV11-3	TRBJ1-4	CASSLASNEKLFF	TGTGCCAGCAGCTTAGCCTCTAATGAAAAACTGTTTTTT
TRBD1	.	TRBV5-1	TRBJ1-2	CASSLGDRVFGYTF	TGCGCCAGCAGCTTGGGGGACAGGGTTTTTGGCTACACCTTC
.	.	TRBV6-1	TRBJ2-7	CASSERYEQYF	TGTGCCAGCAGTGAACGGTACGAGCAGTACTTC
.	.	TRBV30	TRBJ2-6	CAWSVPVNSGANVLTF	TGTGCCTGGAGTGTTCCGGTTAACTCTGGGGCCAACGTCCTGACTTTC
.	.	TRBV7-2	TRBJ1-6	CASSREFNSPLHF	TGTGCCAGCAGCAGGGAGTTTAATTCACCCCTCCACTTT
TRBD1	few	TRBV19	TRBJ2-3	CASSIQGVPDTQYF	TGTGCCAGTAGTATTCAGGGGGTTCCAGATACGCAGTATTTT
.	few	TRBV6-6	TRBJ2-7	CASSYSLETYEQYF	TGTGCCAGCAGTTACTCGTTGGAGACCTACGAGCAGTACTTC
TRBD1	.	TRBV15	TRBJ2-7	CATSRATGGNSYEQYF	TGTGCCACCAGCAGAGCTACAGGGGGAAACTCCTACGAGCAGTACTTC
.	.	TRBV15	TRBJ2-5	CATSREVGQQYF	TGTGCCACCAGCAGAGAAGTTGGTCAGCAGTACTTC
.	.	TRBV28	TRBJ1-5	CASSDLVWEGQPQHF	TGTGCCAGCAGTGACCTCGTGTGGGAGGGACAGCCCCAGCATTTT
TRBD1	.	TRBV28	TRBJ2-7	CASRIQGAREQYF	TGTGCCAGCAGGATACAGGGGGCCCGCGAGCAGTACTTC
TRBD1	.	TRBV27	TRBJ2-3	CASTPGTGRTTDTQYF	TGTGCCAGCACCCCTGGGACAGGGAGAACGACAGATACGCAGTATTTT
TRBD1	once	TRBV4-3	TRBJ1-1	CASSQDRGSRSFF	TGCGCCAGCAGCCAAGACAGGGGGTCCCGGAGTTTCTTT
TRBD1	.	TRBV11-2	TRBJ2-7	CASSERTGEITYEQYF	TGTGCCAGCAGCGAACGGACAGGGGAAATTACCTACGAGCAGTACTTC
TRBD1	few	TRBV2	TRBJ2-4	CASSGLPGQGDYF	TGTGCCAGCAGTGGACTACCGGGACAGGGAGACTACTTC
.	.	TRBV5-8	TRBJ1-3	CASSWARTGGNTIYF	TGTGCCAGCAGCTGGGCCAGGACTGGAGGAAACACCATATATTTT
.	.	TRBV4-3	TRBJ1-4	CASSQEVSQGTNEKLFF	TGCGCCAGCAGCCAAGAGGTATCGCAGGGAACTAATGAAAAACTGTTTTTT
.	.	TRBV7-3	TRBJ2-6	CASSFSPSDVLTF	TGTGCCAGCAGCTTTAGCCCTTCAGACGTCCTGACTTTC
TRBD1	.	TRBV28	TRBJ2-7	CASSSGQGLSWIREQYF	TGTGCCAGCAGTTCCGGACAGGGTCTGTCGTGGATACGCGAGCAGTACTTC
.	.	TRBV6-5	TRBJ1-5	CASSYRLLGGPQHF	TGTGCCAGCAGTTACCGCTTGTTGGGAGGACCCCAGCATTTT
.	.	TRBV28	TRBJ2-5	CASTDSQETQYF	TGTGCCAGCACGGACAGTCAAGAGACCCAGTACTTC
.	.	TRBV19	TRBJ1-5	CASSVDSGSNQPQHF	TGTGCCAGTAGTGTCGACAGCGGGAGCAATCAGCCCCAGCATTTT